A selection of T cell receptor beta chains follows, all from one sample in a study of T cell repertoires in cytomegalovirus infection. No cognate antigen is known for these TCRs. One entry per CDR3 protein results from TCRdb running MiXCR on the reads. The repertoire has about 740,000 distinct CDR3 sequences, approximately 33% of them found once; the top ten carry roughly 18%. The sample was cultured PBMCs, taken from culture after CMV antigen stimulation. Every receptor here comes from a human donor in good health (CMV status not recorded). Some clones in this sample may be carry-over from other donors' samples. Each CDR3 is given with its conserved first and last residue. The D gene is left open where the match is weak. Clone size is shown for a subset of rows, as once, few, many or a class of expanded clone.

CDR3 protein,CDR3 DNA,D gene,V gene,clone size,J gene
CASARERTVYNEQFF,TGCGCCAGCGCCCGGGAGCGAACAGTATACAATGAGCAGTTCTTC,NA,TRBV10-2,few,TRBJ2-1
CASSFAWVPNNEQFF,TGTGCCAGCAGCTTTGCATGGGTCCCAAACAATGAGCAGTTCTTC,NA,TRBV7-2,NA,TRBJ2-1
CASSPEGVSGYTF,TGTGCCAGCTCACCAGAGGGGGTCTCTGGCTACACCTTC,NA,TRBV18,NA,TRBJ1-2
CASSGLGTVMNTEAFF,TGTGCCAGCTCGGGACTCGGGACAGTTATGAACACTGAAGCTTTCTTT,TRBD1,TRBV18,NA,TRBJ1-1
CASSVPRGEQYF,TGTGCCAGCAGCGTGCCGAGGGGGGAGCAGTACTTC,NA,TRBV7-2,few,TRBJ2-7
CASSLGGSNSNQPQHF,TGTGCCAGCAGCTTAGGAGGTAGTAATAGCAATCAGCCCCAGCATTTT,NA,TRBV7-6,few,TRBJ1-5
CASSLARSRDYEQFF,TGTGCCAGCAGCTTAGCGAGGTCCAGGGACTATGAGCAGTTCTTC,NA,TRBV7-8,many,TRBJ2-1
CASSPTGGRWDTEAFF,TGTGCCAGCAGCCCGACAGGGGGTCGATGGGACACTGAAGCTTTCTTT,TRBD1,TRBV7-9,few,TRBJ1-1
CASRLGAGNQPQHF,TGTGCCAGCAGACTAGGGGCAGGTAATCAGCCCCAGCATTTT,NA,TRBV6-2/TRBV6-3,NA,TRBJ1-5
CASSPGTGSEKLFF,TGCGCCAGCAGTCCCGGGACAGGTTCTGAAAAACTGTTTTTT,TRBD1,TRBV4-1,once,TRBJ1-4
CASSMAGLSGANVLTF,TGTGCCAGTAGTATGGCGGGTTTATCTGGGGCCAACGTCCTGACTTTC,NA,TRBV19,NA,TRBJ2-6
CAISQRDSLHNEQFF,TGTGCCATCAGTCAAAGGGACTCCCTCCACAATGAGCAGTTCTTC,NA,TRBV10-3,many,TRBJ2-1
CASSTASREQFF,TGTGCCAGCAGCACCGCGAGCCGAGAGCAGTTCTTC,NA,TRBV27,once,TRBJ2-1
CASGLSENPTAGRESGDEQFF,TGTGCTAGTGGTTTGTCGGAAAACCCTACCGCAGGACGGGAATCTGGCGATGAGCAGTTCTTC,NA,TRBV12-5,NA,TRBJ2-1
CASSLVFGDSYGYTF,TGTGCCAGCAGTTTGGTCTTTGGGGACAGCTATGGCTACACCTTC,TRBD1,TRBV12-3/TRBV12-4,few,TRBJ1-2
CASSLESGANTEAFF,TGCGCCAGCAGCTTGGAAAGTGGGGCGAACACTGAAGCTTTCTTT,NA,TRBV5-1,NA,TRBJ1-1
CASSRVRGLSGANVLTF,TGTGCCAGCAGCCGCGTTCGGGGGCTATCTGGGGCCAACGTCCTGACTTTC,NA,TRBV7-9,few,TRBJ2-6
CASTAASGNTIYF,TGTGCCAGCACGGCCGCCTCTGGAAACACCATATATTTT,NA,TRBV28,NA,TRBJ1-3
CASSPPRGPPFF,TGTGCCAGCAGCCCCCCCCGGGGTCCGCCGTTTTTT,NA,TRBV7-2,NA,TRBJ2-2
CASSYNQDTLGQPQHF,TGTGCCAGCAGTTATAATCAGGACACTCTAGGTCAGCCCCAGCATTTT,NA,TRBV28,NA,TRBJ1-5
CASSLGGNTGDEQFF,TGTGCCAGCAGCTTAGGAGGGAACACAGGGGATGAGCAGTTCTTC,TRBD1,TRBV7-2,NA,TRBJ2-1
CASSFPLTSGADTQYF,TGTGCCAGCAGTTTTCCGTTGACTAGCGGGGCAGATACGCAGTATTTT,TRBD2,TRBV12-3/TRBV12-4,NA,TRBJ2-3
CASSPSGNTPHSPLHF,TGTGCCAGCAGTCCCTCCGGGAACACACCCCATTCACCCCTCCACTTT,NA,TRBV12-3/TRBV12-4,NA,TRBJ1-6
CASSLLAEEQFF,TGTGCCAGCAGCTTACTTGCGGAAGAGCAGTTCTTC,NA,TRBV7-4,NA,TRBJ2-1
CASSQGRVELWNGYTF,TGCGCCAGCAGCCAAGGGCGGGTCGAGCTTTGGAATGGCTACACCTTC,NA,TRBV4-3,NA,TRBJ1-2
CASSLGGASGEETQYF,TGTGCCAGCAGCTTAGGGGGGGCTAGCGGGGAAGAGACCCAGTACTTC,TRBD2,TRBV7-2,few,TRBJ2-5
CASNLATGGGQYNEQFF,TGTGCCAGCAACTTGGCCACTGGGGGGGGTCAATACAATGAGCAGTTCTTC,TRBD2,TRBV7-8,few,TRBJ2-1
CASKKPQGSDNEQFF,TGCGCCAGCAAGAAACCTCAGGGTTCCGACAATGAGCAGTTCTTC,NA,TRBV5-1,NA,TRBJ2-1
CASRDWGKGAFF,TGTGCCAGCAGAGATTGGGGGAAAGGGGCTTTCTTT,NA,TRBV7-6,few,TRBJ1-1
CASSVAGVNTDTQDF,TGTGCCAGCAGCGTAGCGGGGGTGAACACAGATACGCAGGATTTT,TRBD2,TRBV5-5,NA,TRBJ2-3
CASSPGQGLEQPQHF,TGTGCCAGTAGTCCCGGACAGGGTTTGGAGCAGCCCCAGCATTTT,TRBD1,TRBV19,NA,TRBJ1-5
CASSEGLVINEQFF,TGTGCCAGCAGTGAAGGACTAGTCATCAATGAGCAGTTCTTC,NA,TRBV6-1,NA,TRBJ2-1
CASSWGLAGTYEQYF,TGTGCCAGCAGCTGGGGACTAGCGGGGACCTACGAGCAGTACTTC,TRBD2,TRBV7-8,many,TRBJ2-7
CASSFFSGGAYEQYF,TGTGCCAGCAGTTTCTTTAGCGGGGGGGCCTACGAGCAGTACTTC,TRBD2,TRBV12-3/TRBV12-4,few,TRBJ2-7
CASSPPGANVLTF,TGTGCCAGCAGCCCCCCAGGGGCCAACGTCCTGACTTTC,NA,TRBV7-6,many,TRBJ2-6
CASSSPRGSRGTDTQYF,TGTGCCAGCAGTTCCCCCAGGGGGAGTCGAGGCACAGATACGCAGTATTTT,TRBD1,TRBV28,NA,TRBJ2-3
CATSSDRANNEQFF,TGTGCCACCTCTTCGGACAGGGCCAACAATGAGCAGTTCTTC,TRBD1,TRBV6-5,few,TRBJ2-1
CATSRGPGTPDPYEQYF,TGTGCCACCAGCAGAGGCCCCGGGACGCCCGATCCGTACGAGCAGTACTTC,NA,TRBV15,NA,TRBJ2-7
CASSSDRNGNTGELFF,TGTGCCAGCAGCTCGGACAGGAATGGGAACACCGGGGAGCTGTTTTTT,TRBD1,TRBV11-1,many,TRBJ2-2
CASTLRRQGAYEQYF,TGTGCCAGCACCTTAAGGCGGCAGGGAGCCTACGAGCAGTACTTC,NA,TRBV28,NA,TRBJ2-7
CASSLRYPPVSSRGYTF,TGTGCCAGTAGCCTACGGTACCCTCCCGTCTCGTCTCGTGGCTACACCTTC,NA,TRBV19,NA,TRBJ1-2
CASRPAGTSVSPLYNEQFF,TGTGCCAGCAGACCCGCCGGGACTAGCGTGTCACCTCTCTACAATGAGCAGTTCTTC,TRBD2,TRBV12-3/TRBV12-4,few,TRBJ2-1
CASSPQGGFRHTQYF,TGTGCCAGCAGCCCGCAGGGGGGGTTCAGGCATACGCAGTATTTT,NA,TRBV9,NA,TRBJ2-3
CSASLSVAGSISQPQHF,TGCAGTGCTAGCCTGTCTGTGGCAGGGAGTATAAGTCAGCCCCAGCATTTT,NA,TRBV20-1,once,TRBJ1-5
CASSEDVEETQYF,TGTGCCAGCAGTGAGGACGTCGAGGAGACCCAGTACTTC,NA,TRBV2,few,TRBJ2-5